This paragraph covers one T cell receptor (beta chain) sequence. Trimming took 6 bases from V and 3 from J; bases not matched to a gene: 7. CDR1 LGHNT and CDR2 FRNRAP come from the germline V gene. The length of the CDR3 is 14 residues. The sample belongs to a study of blood T cell repertoires in COVID-19. Across the study: The origin of the acute and convalescent COVID-19 samples was the United States, Italy and Spain.

Method: immunoSEQ multiplex PCR; TCRdb's copy keeps in-frame clones and lacks some. The sample has fewer than 200,000 clones, about 93% seen once. The genes are TRBV12-5 and TRBJ1-2; TRBD1 matches 7 bases. Input material: peripheral blood. The source of this sequence is a woman aged 50 to 60 with acute or convalescent COVID-19. CDR3 in amino acids: CASGDRRQDYGYTF. The CDR3 DNA reads as TGTGCTAGTGGGGACAGGCGGCAGGACTATGGCTACACCTTC.